This T cell receptor beta chain comes out of a study of T cells after yellow fever vaccination. For the study at large: With SMART-Seq v4 Ultra Low Input, the fractions containing low cell numbers were prepared. Study results and limitations: By day 5 rather than day 15, the secondary response had peaked, though it was weaker.

Making TCR cDNA involved 5'RACE template switching, which added UMIs and a universal primer site. Each CDR3 protein is one row after TCRdb ran MiXCR on the 5' RACE reads. The sample yields about 310,000 distinct CDR3 sequences, 3.6% seen once. At least ten counts were recorded for this clonotype. Its antigen is not known. V dropped 5 bases and J dropped 5 bases, with 16 bases sitting between them. The CDR3 covers 14 residues. Germline V CDR1 and CDR2: SGHRS, YFSETQ. The chain carries TRBV5-1 and TRBJ2-5, with D unresolved. This TCR came from a man younger than 30 who received the YFV17D yellow fever vaccine. Sample: PBMCs, taken on the day of the yellow fever booster vaccination. In nucleotides, the CDR3 is TGCGCCAGCAGGATTGAATGGGATCTCGAGACCCAGTACTTC. The encoded protein is CASRIEWDLETQYF.